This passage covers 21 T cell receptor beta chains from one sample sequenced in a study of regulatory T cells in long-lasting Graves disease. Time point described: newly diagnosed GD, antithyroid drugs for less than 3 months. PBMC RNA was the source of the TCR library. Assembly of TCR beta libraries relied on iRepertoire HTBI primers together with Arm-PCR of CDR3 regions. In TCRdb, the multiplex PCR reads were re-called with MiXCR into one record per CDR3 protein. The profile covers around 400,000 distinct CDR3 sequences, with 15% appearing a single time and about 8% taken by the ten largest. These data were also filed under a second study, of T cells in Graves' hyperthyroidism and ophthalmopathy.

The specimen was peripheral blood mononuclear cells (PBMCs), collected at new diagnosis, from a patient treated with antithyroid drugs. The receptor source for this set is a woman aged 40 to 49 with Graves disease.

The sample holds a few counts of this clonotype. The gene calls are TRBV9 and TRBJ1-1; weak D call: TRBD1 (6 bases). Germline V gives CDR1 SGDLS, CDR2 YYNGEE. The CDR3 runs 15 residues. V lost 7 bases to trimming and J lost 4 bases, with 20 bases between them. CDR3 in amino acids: CASSEDWGAGTEAFF. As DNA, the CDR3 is TGTGCCAGCTCCGAAGATTGGGGGGCGGGCACTGAAGCTTTCTTT.

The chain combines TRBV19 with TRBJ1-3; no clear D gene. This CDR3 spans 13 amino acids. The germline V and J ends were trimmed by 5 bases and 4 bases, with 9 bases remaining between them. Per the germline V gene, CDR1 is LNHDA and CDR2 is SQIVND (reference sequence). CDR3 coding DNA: TGTGCCAGTAGTGGTCTCGCCGGAAACACCATATATTTT. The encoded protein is CASSGLAGNTIYF. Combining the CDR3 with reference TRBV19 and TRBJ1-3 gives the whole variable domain DGGITQSPKYLFRKEGQNVTLSCEQNLNHDAMYWYRQDPGQGLRLIYYSQIVNDFQKGDIAEGYSVSREKKESFPLTVTSAQKNPTAFYLCASSGLAGNTIYFGEGSWLTVV.

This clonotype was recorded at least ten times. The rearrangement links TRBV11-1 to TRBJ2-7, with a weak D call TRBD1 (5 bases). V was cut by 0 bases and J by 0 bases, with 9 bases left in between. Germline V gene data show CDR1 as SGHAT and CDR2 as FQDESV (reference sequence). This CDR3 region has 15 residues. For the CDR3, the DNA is TGTGCCAGCAGCTTAGCAGGGGTCAGCTCCTACGAGCAGTACTTC. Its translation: CASSLAGVSSYEQYF.

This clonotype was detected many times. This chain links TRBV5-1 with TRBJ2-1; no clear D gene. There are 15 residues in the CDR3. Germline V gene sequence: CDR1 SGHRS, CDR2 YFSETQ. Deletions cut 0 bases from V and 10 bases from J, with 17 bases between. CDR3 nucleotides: TGCGCCAGCAGCTTGGCCGGACGGTCCGACGAGGAGCAGTTCTTC. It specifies CASSLAGRSDEEQFF. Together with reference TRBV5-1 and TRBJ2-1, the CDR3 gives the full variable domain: KAGVTQTPRYLIKTRGQQVTLSCSPISGHRSVSWYQQTPGQGLQFLFEYFSETQRNKGNFPGRFSGRQFSNSRSEMNVSTLELGDSALYLCASSLAGRSDEEQFFGPGTRLTVL.

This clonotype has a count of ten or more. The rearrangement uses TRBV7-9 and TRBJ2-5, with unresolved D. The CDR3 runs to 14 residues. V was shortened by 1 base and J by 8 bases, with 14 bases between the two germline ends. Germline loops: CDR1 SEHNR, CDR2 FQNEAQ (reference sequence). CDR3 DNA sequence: TGTGCCAGCAGCTTAGTGGCGGATTATGCAACCCAGTACTTC. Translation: CASSLVADYATQYF.

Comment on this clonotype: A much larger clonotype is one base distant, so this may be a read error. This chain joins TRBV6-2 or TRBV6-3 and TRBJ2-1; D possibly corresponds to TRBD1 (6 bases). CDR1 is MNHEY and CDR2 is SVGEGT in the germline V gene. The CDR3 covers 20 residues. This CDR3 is CASSSKITGLSGISYDEQFF. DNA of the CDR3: TGTGCCAGCAGTTCCAAAATCACAGGGCTTTCAGGAATTTCCTACGATGAGCAGTTCTTC.

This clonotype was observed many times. CDR3 DNA: TGTGCCAGCAGTTTAGACAGACTTAGGGAGCAGTACTTC. It yields the protein CASSLDRLREQYF. The V call is TRBV28, the J call TRBJ2-7, with D possibly TRBD1 on 5 matching bases. V was clipped by 2 bases and J by 7 bases, with 12 bases between them. The CDR3 loop spans 13 amino acids. The germline CDR1 and CDR2 sequences are MDHEN and SYDVKM.

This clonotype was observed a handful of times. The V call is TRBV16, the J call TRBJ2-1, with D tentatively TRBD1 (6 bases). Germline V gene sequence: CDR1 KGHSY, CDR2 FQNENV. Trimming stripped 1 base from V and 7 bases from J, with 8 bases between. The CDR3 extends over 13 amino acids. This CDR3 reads CASSQFQGNEQFF. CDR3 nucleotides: TGTGCCAGCAGCCAATTCCAGGGGAATGAGCAGTTCTTC.

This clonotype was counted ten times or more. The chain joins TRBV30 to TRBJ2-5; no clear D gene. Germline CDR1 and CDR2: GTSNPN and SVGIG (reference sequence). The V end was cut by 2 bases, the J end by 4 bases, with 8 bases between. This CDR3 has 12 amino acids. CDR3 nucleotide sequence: TGTGCCTGGAGTCCAAAAGTAGAGACCCAGTACTTC. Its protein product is CAWSPKVETQYF.

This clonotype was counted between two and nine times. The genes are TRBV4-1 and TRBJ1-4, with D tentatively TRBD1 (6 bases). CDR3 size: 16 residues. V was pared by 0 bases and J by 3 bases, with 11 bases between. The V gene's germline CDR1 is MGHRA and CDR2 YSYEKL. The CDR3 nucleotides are TGCGCCAGCAGCCAAGAACGGACAGTAGCTAATGAAAAACTGTTTTTT. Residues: CASSQERTVANEKLFF.

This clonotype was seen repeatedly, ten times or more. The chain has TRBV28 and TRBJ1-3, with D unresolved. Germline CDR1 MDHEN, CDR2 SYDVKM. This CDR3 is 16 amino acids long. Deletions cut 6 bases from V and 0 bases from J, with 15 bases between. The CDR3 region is CASRTPTGSSGNTIYF. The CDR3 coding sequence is TGTGCCAGCAGGACCCCCACGGGAAGCTCTGGAAACACCATATATTTT.

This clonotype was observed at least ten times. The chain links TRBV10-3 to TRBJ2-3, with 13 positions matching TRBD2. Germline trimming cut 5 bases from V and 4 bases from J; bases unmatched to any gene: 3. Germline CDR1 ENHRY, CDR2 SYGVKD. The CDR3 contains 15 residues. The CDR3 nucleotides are TGTGCCATCAGTCGGGGACTAGCGGGACCAGATACGCAGTATTTT. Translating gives CAISRGLAGPDTQYF.

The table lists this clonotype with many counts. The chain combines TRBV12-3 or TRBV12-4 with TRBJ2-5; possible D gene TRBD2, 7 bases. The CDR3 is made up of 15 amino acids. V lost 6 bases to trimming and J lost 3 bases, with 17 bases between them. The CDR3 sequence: CASRVRGGGEETQYF. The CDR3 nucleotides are TGTGCCAGCAGGGTCAGGGGAGGGGGGGAAGAGACCCAGTACTTC.

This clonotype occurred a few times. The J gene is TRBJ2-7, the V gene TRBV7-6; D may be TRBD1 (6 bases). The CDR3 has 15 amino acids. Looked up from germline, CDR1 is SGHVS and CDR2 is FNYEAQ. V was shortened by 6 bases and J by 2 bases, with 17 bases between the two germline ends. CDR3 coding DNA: TGTGCCAGCAGTTCGGACAGCTCCCCACCCTACGAGCAGTACTTC. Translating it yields CASSSDSSPPYEQYF.

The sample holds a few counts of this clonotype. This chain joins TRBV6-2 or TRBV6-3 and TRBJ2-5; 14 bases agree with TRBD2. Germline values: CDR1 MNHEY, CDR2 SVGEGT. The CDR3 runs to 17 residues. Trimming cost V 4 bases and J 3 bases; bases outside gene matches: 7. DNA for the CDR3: TGTGCCAGCAGTTCCCTCCGGACTAGCGGGAGGAAAGAGACCCAGTACTTC. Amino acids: CASSSLRTSGRKETQYF.

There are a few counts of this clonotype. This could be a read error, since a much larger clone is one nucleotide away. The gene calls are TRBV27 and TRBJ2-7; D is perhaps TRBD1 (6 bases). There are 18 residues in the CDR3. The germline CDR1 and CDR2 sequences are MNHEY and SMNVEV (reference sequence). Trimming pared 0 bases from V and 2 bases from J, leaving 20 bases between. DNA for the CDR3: TGTGCCAGCAGTTTATCCCAACAGGGCGAGCTACGGCCCTACGAGCAGTACTTC. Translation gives CASSLSQQGELRPYEQYF.

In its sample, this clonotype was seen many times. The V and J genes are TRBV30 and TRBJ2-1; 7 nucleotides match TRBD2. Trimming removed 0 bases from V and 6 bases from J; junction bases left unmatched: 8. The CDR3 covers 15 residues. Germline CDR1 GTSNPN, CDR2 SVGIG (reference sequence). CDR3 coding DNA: TGTGCCTGGAGTGTACATGAGGGAGGGAGCAATGAGCAGTTCTTC. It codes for CAWSVHEGGSNEQFF.

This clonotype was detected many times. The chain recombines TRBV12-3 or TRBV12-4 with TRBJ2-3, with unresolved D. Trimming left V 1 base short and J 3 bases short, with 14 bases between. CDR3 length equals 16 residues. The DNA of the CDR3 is TGTGCCAGCAGTTTAGATTTGGGTTTCGGTACAGATACGCAGTATTTT. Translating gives CASSLDLGFGTDTQYF.

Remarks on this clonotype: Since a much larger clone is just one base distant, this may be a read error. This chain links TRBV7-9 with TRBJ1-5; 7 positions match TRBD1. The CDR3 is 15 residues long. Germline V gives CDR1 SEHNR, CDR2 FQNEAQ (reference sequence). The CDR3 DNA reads TGTGCCAGCAGCCCCAGGGGGGGCTCGAATCTGCCCCAGCATTTT. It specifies CASSPRGGSNLPQHF.

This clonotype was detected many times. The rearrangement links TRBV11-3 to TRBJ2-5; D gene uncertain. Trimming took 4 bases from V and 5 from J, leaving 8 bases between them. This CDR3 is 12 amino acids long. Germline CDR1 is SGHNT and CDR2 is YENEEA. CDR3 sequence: CASSSYLETQYF. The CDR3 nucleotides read TGTGCCAGCAGCTCGTACCTGGAGACCCAGTACTTC.

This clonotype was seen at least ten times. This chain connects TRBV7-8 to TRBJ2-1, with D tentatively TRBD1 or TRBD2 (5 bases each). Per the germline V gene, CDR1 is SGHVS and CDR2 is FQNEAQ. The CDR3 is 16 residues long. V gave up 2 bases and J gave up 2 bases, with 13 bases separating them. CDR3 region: CASSLNAGSPYNEQFF. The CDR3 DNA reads TGTGCCAGCAGCTTAAACGCAGGGAGCCCCTACAATGAGCAGTTCTTC.